The 13 T cell receptor beta chains below were found in one sample sequenced in a study of shared clonotypes between healthy human individuals. Naivety among CD8 cells was defined by CD45RO negativity and positive CCR7 selection, thereby excluding terminally differentiated effector memory CD45RA+ cells. TCRdb's table, derived via immunoSEQ multiplex PCR, lists solely in-frame clones and lacks some. The sample holds about 820,000 clones, approximately 92% seen once. Sequenced sample: naive CD8+ T cells sorted from blood. These receptors came from a man aged 25-45 years in good health.

The V and J genes are TRBV25-1 and TRBJ1-4; TRBD1 aligns across 9 bases. Losses at the gene ends were 4 bases for V and 8 bases for J; bases not matched to a gene: 5. CDR3 length equals 14 residues. In germline, CDR1 is MGHDK, CDR2 SYGVNS. In DNA form, the CDR3 reads TGTGCCAGCAGTGGGACAGGGGATGTGGAAAAACTGTTTTTT. This encodes CASSGTGDVEKLFF.

The chain has TRBV28 and TRBJ2-1, with D hard to call. CDR3 size: 17 residues. Germline V gene data show CDR1 as MDHEN and CDR2 as SYDVKM. Trimming cost V 5 bases and J 0 bases, with 17 bases left between them. In DNA, the CDR3 is TGTGCCAGCAGTAGCCCTATGTCGGGCAGCTCCTACAATGAGCAGTTCTTC. Its translation: CASSSPMSGSSYNEQFF. The full variable domain, completed using reference TRBV28 and TRBJ2-1, is DVKVTQSSRYLVKRTGEKVFLECVQDMDHENMFWYRQDPGLGLRLIYFSYDVKMKEKGDIPEGYSVSREKKERFSLILESASTNQTSMYLCASSSPMSGSSYNEQFFGPGTRLTVL.

This sequence joins TRBV9 and TRBJ2-1; a possible D gene is TRBD2 (6 bases). Trimming shortened V by 3 bases and J by 4 bases, and 17 bases separated the two germline ends. This CDR3 is built from 16 residues. Germline CDR1 reads SGDLS; CDR2 reads YYNGEE. In DNA form, the CDR3 reads TGTGCCAGCAGCGAATCTAGCGTCGTTGAGTACAATGAGCAGTTCTTC. It specifies CASSESSVVEYNEQFF.

The chain has TRBV15 and TRBJ2-1; possibly TRBD1 or TRBD2 for D (5 bases each). V was clipped by 0 bases and J by 3 bases, with 12 bases between them. CDR1 is LNHNV, CDR2 YYDKDF, per germline (reference sequence). The CDR3 has 16 residues. CDR3 sequence: CATSRDRGTIYNEQFF. The CDR3 DNA is TGTGCCACCAGCAGAGATCGAGGGACCATCTACAATGAGCAGTTCTTC.

The genes are TRBV5-1 and TRBJ2-7; 9 bases agree with TRBD2. The CDR3 sequence is 15 residues long. The V gene end was trimmed by 4 bases and the J gene end by 2 bases; junction bases not matched to a gene: 7. Germline V lookup: CDR1 SGHRS, CDR2 YFSETQ. The CDR3 loop is CASSIIAGEPYEQYF. The DNA for the CDR3 is TGCGCCAGCAGCATAATAGCGGGGGAACCCTACGAGCAGTACTTC.

This chain links TRBV2 with TRBJ2-1, with TRBD2 as a possible D gene (5 bases). Trimming pared 10 bases from V and 0 bases from J, leaving 7 bases between. The CDR3 contains 12 residues. Germline CDR1 SNHLY, CDR2 FYNNEI. The CDR3 nucleotides are TGTGCCATTCGGGGCTCCTACAATGAGCAGTTCTTC. Its protein is CAIRGSYNEQFF.

The chain combines TRBV7-2 with TRBJ2-7; the D is unclear. Germline V CDR1 and CDR2: SGHTA, FQGNSA. V was cut by 5 bases and J by 4 bases, with 12 bases left in between. This CDR3 contains 13 residues. The CDR3 DNA reads TGTGCCAGCAGCCCCGGCGACGGGTACGAGCAGTACTTC. This gives the protein CASSPGDGYEQYF.

The CDR3 region is CSVEFAGGVDEQFF. The CDR3, as DNA: TGCAGCGTTGAGTTTGCGGGAGGTGTCGATGAGCAGTTCTTC. V gene TRBV29-1 combines with J gene TRBJ2-1; the match to TRBD2 covers 8 bases. The germline gives CDR1 SQVTM, CDR2 ANQGSEA. This CDR3 is 14 amino acids long. J gave up 8 bases and V 3 bases, and 9 bases lay outside the gene matches.

J is TRBJ2-1 and V is TRBV6-5; D uncertain. The CDR3 runs to 15 residues. The V end lost 2 bases, the J end lost 0 bases, and 8 bases lay between the germline ends. Germline CDR1 MNHEY, CDR2 SVGAGI. The CDR3 reads CASSYGGYSYNEQFF. CDR3 nucleotides: TGTGCCAGCAGTTACGGCGGATACTCCTACAATGAGCAGTTCTTC.

The genes are TRBV27 and TRBJ2-7, with unresolved D. CDR1 MNHEY and CDR2 SMNVEV come from the germline V gene (reference sequence). The CDR3 totals 13 residues. V was shortened by 8 bases and J by 0 bases, with 11 bases between the two germline ends. The CDR3 DNA follows: TGTGCCAGCTCGGTAGATGCCTCCTACGAGCAGTACTTC. This sequence encodes CASSVDASYEQYF.

V usage is TRBV7-9 and J usage is TRBJ2-2; TRBD1 matches at 7 bases. The CDR3 is made up of 15 amino acids. Germline values: CDR1 SEHNR, CDR2 FQNEAQ (reference sequence). The trim removed 4 bases at V and 6 bases at J, leaving 8 bases unmatched. This chain's CDR3 is CASSSPTGTSGELFF. For the CDR3, the DNA is TGTGCCAGCAGCTCCCCGACAGGGACGTCCGGGGAGCTGTTTTTT.

This clone was observed once. The chain combines TRBV13 with TRBJ1-1, with 7 nucleotides matching TRBD1. The CDR3 contains 15 residues. The germline V gene encodes CDR1 PRHDT and CDR2 FYEKMQ (reference sequence). V lost 5 bases, J lost 1 base, and 7 bases stayed unmatched. The CDR3 nucleotides read TGTGCCAGCAGCGCACCCAGGGGGTCGAACACTGAAGCTTTCTTT. Translating it yields CASSAPRGSNTEAFF.

This clone has only a few counts. The chain is built from TRBV7-3 and TRBJ2-2; no firm D call. The CDR3 runs to 13 residues. Germline CDR1 reads SGHTA; CDR2 reads FQGTGA. V was pared by 5 bases and J by 6 bases, with 10 bases between. The CDR3 nucleotides are TGTGCCAGCAGCGACGTTAATGCCGGGGAGCTGTTTTTT. Its translation is CASSDVNAGELFF.